The following is a T cell receptor (beta chain) sequence with its context. Antigen: not known. The data were taken from a study of cytomegalovirus exposure and HLA in healthy donors. Background on the study: It was reported in a later analysis that the same platform had been used for the 120 validation repertoires as for the approximately 730 first-cohort repertoires.

The study, taken as a whole, reports: The tendency of first-cohort TCR clusters to co-occur in the 100 to 150 validation repertoires emerged from a later analysis.

Assay: immunoSEQ multiplex PCR; the TCRdb copy retains only in-frame clones and omits some. The profile shows 350,000 or so clones, around 86% of them singletons. V gave up 6 bases and J gave up 3 bases; unmatched junction bases: 5. The germline CDR1 and CDR2 sequences are SQVTM and ANQGSEA. CDR3 length: 14 residues. The sequence derives from a woman between 18 and 30 years old in good health and CMV-seronegative. V is TRBV29-1 and J is TRBJ1-5; 10 bases fit TRBD1. Sequences were obtained from PBMCs. The CDR3 region is CSVRQGADNQPQHF. CDR3 coding DNA: TGCAGCGTGCGACAGGGGGCCGACAATCAGCCCCAGCATTTT. The full variable domain, in which reference TRBV29-1 and TRBJ1-5 provide the parts outside the CDR3, is SAVISQKPSRDICQRGTSLTIQCQVDSQVTMMFWYRQQPGQSLTLIATANQGSEATYESGFVIDKFPISRPNLTFSTLTVSNMSPEDSSIYLCSVRQGADNQPQHFGDGTRLSIL.